The present T cell receptor beta chain was sequenced within a study of Graves' ophthalmopathy and Graves' hyperthyroidism. The CDR3 consists of 15 residues. The germline V gene encodes CDR1 SGHRS and CDR2 YFSETQ. The V and J ends lost 0 bases and 6 bases respectively, with 12 bases between them. Study-level points and caveats: Blood also contained most of the expanded thyroid clonotypes above 0.001 frequency.

Amplified material comprised TCR beta CDR3 regions derived from RNA transcripts. In the first round, RT-PCR was carried out with HTBI primers, and a multiplex PCR formed the second round. TCRdb used MiXCR to reprocess the multiplex PCR reads, holding one entry per CDR3 protein. The sample includes over a million distinct CDR3 sequences, 35% to 45% of them seen just once. The sample holds many counts of this clonotype. The antigen is undetermined. The V and J genes are TRBV5-1 and TRBJ1-4; no clear D gene. Sequenced material: peripheral blood or thyroid tissue (not recorded which). The receptor's source is an adult man with Graves' hyperthyroidism. CDR3 coding DNA: TGCGCCAGCAGCTTGGTCGCGAGGAAGGATGAAAAACTGTTTTTT. Protein: CASSLVARKDEKLFF.